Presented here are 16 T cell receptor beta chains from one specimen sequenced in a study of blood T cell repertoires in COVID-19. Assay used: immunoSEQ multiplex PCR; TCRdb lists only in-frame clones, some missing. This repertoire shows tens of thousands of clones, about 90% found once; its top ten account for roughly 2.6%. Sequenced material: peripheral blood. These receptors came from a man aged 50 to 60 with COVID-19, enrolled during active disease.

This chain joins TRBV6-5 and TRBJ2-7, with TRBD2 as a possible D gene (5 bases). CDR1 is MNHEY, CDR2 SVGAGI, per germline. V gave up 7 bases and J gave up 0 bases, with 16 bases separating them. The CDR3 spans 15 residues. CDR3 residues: CASTHSGSSSYEQYF. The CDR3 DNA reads TGTGCCAGCACCCACAGCGGATCAAGCTCCTACGAGCAGTACTTC.

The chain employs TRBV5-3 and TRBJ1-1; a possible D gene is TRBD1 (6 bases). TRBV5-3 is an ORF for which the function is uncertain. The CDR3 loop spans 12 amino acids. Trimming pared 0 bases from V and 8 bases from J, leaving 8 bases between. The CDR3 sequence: CARSLGQDEAFF. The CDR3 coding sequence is TGTGCCAGAAGCTTGGGACAGGACGAAGCTTTCTTT.

The CDR3 here is CASRERGGYNEQFF. The CDR3 coding sequence is TGTGCCAGCAGGGAGCGGGGGGGCTACAATGAGCAGTTCTTC. The V call is TRBV27, the J call TRBJ2-1, with 10 bases matching TRBD2. Germline loops: CDR1 MNHEY, CDR2 SMNVEV (reference sequence). The CDR3 contains 14 residues. Losses at the gene ends were 6 bases for V and 3 bases for J; bases not matched to a gene: 2.

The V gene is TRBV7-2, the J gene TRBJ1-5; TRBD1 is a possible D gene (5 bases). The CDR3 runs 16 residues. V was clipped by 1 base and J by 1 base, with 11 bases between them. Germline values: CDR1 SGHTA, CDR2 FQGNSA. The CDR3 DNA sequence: TGTGCCAGCAGCTTAGGGCAGGGATGGAGCAATCAGCCCCAGCATTTT. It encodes CASSLGQGWSNQPQHF.

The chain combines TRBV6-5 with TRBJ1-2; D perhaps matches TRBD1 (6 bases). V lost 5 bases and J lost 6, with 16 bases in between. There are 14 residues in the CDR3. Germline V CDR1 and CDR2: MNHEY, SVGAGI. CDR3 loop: CASSHRVFGDGYTF. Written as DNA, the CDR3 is TGTGCCAGCAGTCACAGGGTGTTTGGGGATGGCTACACCTTC.

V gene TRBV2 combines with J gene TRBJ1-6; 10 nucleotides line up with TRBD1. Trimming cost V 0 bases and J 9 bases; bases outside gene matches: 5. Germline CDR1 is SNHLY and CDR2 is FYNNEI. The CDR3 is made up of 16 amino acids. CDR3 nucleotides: TGTGCCAGCAGTGAAGCCGGGGACAGGGGATTTTCACCCCTCCACTTT. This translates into CASSEAGDRGFSPLHF.

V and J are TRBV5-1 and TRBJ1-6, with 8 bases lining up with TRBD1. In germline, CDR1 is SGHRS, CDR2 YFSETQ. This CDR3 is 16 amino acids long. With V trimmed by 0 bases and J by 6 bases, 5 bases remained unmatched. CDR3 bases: TGCGCCAGCAGCTTGGATGGGACAGGTCTTAATTCACCCCTCCACTTT. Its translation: CASSLDGTGLNSPLHF. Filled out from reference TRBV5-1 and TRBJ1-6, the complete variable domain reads KAGVTQTPRYLIKTRGQQVTLSCSPISGHRSVSWYQQTPGQGLQFLFEYFSETQRNKGNFPGRFSGRQFSNSRSEMNVSTLELGDSALYLCASSLDGTGLNSPLHFGNGTRLTVT.

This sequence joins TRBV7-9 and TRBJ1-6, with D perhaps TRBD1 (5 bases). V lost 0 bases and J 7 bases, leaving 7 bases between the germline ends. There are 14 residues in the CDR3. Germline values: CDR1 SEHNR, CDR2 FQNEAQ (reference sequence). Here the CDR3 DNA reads TGTGCCAGCAGCTTAGCCGCAGGGAATTCACCCCTCCACTTT. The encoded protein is CASSLAAGNSPLHF. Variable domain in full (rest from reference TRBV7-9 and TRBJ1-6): DTGVSQNPRHKITKRGQNVTFRCDPISEHNRLYWYRQTLGQGPEFLTYFQNEAQLEKSRLLSDRFSAERPKGSFSTLEIQRTEQGDSAMYLCASSLAAGNSPLHFGNGTRLTVT.

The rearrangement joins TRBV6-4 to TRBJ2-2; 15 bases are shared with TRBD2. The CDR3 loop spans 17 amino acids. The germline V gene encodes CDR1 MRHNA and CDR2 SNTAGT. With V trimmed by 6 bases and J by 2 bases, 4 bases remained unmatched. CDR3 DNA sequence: TGTGCCAGCAGAGGGACTAGCGGGGGGCCTAACACCGGGGAGCTGTTTTTT. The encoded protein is CASRGTSGGPNTGELFF.

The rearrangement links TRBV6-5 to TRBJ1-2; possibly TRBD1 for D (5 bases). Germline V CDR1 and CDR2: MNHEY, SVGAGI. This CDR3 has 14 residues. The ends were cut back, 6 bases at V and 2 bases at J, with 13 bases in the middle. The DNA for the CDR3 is TGTGCCAGCAGCCCCGGGGGGGGGAACTATGGCTACACCTTC. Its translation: CASSPGGGNYGYTF.

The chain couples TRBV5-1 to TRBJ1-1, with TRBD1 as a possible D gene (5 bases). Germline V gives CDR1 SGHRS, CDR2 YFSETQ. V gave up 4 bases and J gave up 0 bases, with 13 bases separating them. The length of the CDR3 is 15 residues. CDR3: CASSASGNLNTEAFF. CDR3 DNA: TGCGCCAGCAGCGCCTCAGGGAATCTGAACACTGAAGCTTTCTTT.

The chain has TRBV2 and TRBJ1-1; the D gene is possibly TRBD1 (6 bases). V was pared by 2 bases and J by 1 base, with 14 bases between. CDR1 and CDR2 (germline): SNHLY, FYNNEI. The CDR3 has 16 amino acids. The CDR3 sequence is CASSEQLATGNTEAFF. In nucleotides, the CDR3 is TGTGCCAGCAGTGAACAATTGGCGACAGGGAACACTGAAGCTTTCTTT.

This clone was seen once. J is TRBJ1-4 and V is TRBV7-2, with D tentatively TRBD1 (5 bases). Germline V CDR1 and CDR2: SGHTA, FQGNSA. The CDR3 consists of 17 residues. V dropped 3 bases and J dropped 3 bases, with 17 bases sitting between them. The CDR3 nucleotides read TGTGCCAGCAGCTTCTTTCAGGGTGGCGGGGCTAATGAAAAACTGTTTTTT. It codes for CASSFFQGGGANEKLFF.

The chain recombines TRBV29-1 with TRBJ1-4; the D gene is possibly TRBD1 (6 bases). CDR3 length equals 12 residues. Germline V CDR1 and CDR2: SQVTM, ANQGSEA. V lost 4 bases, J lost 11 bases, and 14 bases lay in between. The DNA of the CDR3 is TGCAGCGTTGTGACTGTAGACAGGAAACTGTTTTTT. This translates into CSVVTVDRKLFF.

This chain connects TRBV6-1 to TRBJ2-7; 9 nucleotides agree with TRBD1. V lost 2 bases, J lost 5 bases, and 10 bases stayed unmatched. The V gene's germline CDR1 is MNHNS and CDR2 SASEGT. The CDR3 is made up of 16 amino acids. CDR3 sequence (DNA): TGTGCCAGCAGTGAAAACAGGGGGCGCCGAGACCACGAGCAGTACTTC. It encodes CASSENRGRRDHEQYF.

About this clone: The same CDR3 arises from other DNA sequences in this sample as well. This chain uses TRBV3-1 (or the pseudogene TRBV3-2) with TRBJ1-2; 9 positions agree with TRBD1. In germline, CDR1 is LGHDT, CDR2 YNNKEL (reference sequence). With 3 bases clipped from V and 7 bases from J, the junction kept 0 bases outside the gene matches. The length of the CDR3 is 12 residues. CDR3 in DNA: TGTGCCAGCAGCCAGACAGGGGGTGGCTACACCTTC. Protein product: CASSQTGGGYTF.